A single T cell receptor (beta chain) is shown here with its context. The record originates from a study of blood T cell repertoires in COVID-19. The germline V and J ends were trimmed by 6 bases and 7 bases, with 12 bases remaining between them. Germline V gene data show CDR1 as ENHRY and CDR2 as SYGVKD. The CDR3 extends over 12 amino acids. Methods used by the authors: Quantification of nucleated cells was approximated via reference gene primer amplification. Here immunoSEQ multiplex PCR was the method, and the copy in TCRdb shows in-frame clones only, minus some. The DNA gave D and trimming, while V, J and clone size come from that table. The table shows 250,000 to 400,000 clones, with about 88% occurring only once.

V is TRBV10-3 and J is TRBJ1-2, with a weak D call TRBD1 (6 bases). The sequencing sample was made of PBMCs or T cells enriched from blood (not recorded which). The sequence came from a man aged 60 to 69 who had recovered from COVID-19. The CDR3 region is CAISEQGSGYTF. The CDR3 DNA sequence: TGTGCCATCAGCGAACAGGGTTCTGGCTACACCTTC.